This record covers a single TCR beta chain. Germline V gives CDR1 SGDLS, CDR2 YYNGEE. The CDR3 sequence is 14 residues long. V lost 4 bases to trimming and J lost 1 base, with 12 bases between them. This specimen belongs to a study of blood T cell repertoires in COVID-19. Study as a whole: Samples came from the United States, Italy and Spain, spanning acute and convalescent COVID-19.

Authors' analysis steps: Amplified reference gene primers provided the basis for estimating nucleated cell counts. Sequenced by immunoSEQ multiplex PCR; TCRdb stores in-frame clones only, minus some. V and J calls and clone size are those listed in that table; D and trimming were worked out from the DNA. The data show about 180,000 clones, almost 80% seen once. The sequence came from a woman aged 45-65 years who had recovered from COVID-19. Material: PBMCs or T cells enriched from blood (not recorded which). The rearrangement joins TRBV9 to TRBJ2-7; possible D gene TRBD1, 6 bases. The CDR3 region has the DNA TGTGCCAGCAGCTTCGACAGGTCTTCCTACGAGCAGTACTTC. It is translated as CASSFDRSSYEQYF.